The 14 T cell receptor beta chains listed next were all sequenced from one sample in a study of OX40 agonist ivuxolimab in advanced cancers. The method was immunoSEQ multiplex PCR; TCRdb's version includes in-frame clones alone and lacks a portion of them. This repertoire shows roughly 91,000 clones, 70% to 90% found once; its top ten account for just under 0.8%. Specimen: CD4+ or CD8+ T cells sorted from blood, collected in a trial of the OX40 agonist ivuxolimab. These receptors all come from an adult with an advanced solid tumor such as melanoma, head and neck, liver or kidney cancer.

This clone was seen a single time. This sequence joins TRBV27 and TRBJ1-5; D is unclear. V was pared by 4 bases and J by 2 bases, with 12 bases between. CDR3 length equals 15 residues. The germline gives CDR1 MNHEY, CDR2 SMNVEV (reference sequence). The CDR3 sequence is CASSSDPRGNQPQHF. CDR3 DNA sequence: TGTGCCAGCAGTTCCGATCCTAGGGGCAATCAGCCCCAGCATTTT.

This clone was detected only once. The chain uses TRBV6-1 and TRBJ1-1; D uncertain. The CDR3 length is 13 residues. V shed 2 bases and J shed 11 bases, with 15 bases lying between them. CDR1 MNHNS and CDR2 SASEGT come from the germline V gene. CDR3 loop: CASSEWPAPVAFF. Here the CDR3 DNA reads TGTGCCAGCAGTGAATGGCCAGCCCCAGTCGCTTTCTTT.

This chain connects TRBV19 to TRBJ2-2, with 11 positions matching TRBD2. The CDR3 runs to 19 residues. The trim removed 10 bases at V and 1 base at J, leaving 17 bases unmatched. Germline V gene lookup returns CDR1 LNHDA and CDR2 SQIVND (reference sequence). In nucleotides, the CDR3 is TGTGCCACCTCCTCTAAAGGACCTAGCGGGGGGCTGAACACCGGGGAGCTGTTTTTT. Translated: CATSSKGPSGGLNTGELFF.

The rearrangement links TRBV21-1 to TRBJ1-2; the D call TRBD1 from the table was never checked on the DNA. TRBV21-1 is a pseudogene locus. The CDR3 totals 11 residues. CDR3 amino acids: CASNFREGYTF. The CDR3 DNA reads as TGTGCCAGCAACTTCAGGGAAGGCTACACCTTC.

The chain has TRBV11-3 and TRBJ1-1; D unclear. Trimming took 1 base from V and 1 from J, leaving 4 bases between them. This CDR3 has 13 residues. Looked up from germline, CDR1 is SGHNT and CDR2 is YENEEA. CDR3 in DNA: TGTGCCAGCAGCTTAGGGGAGAACACTGAAGCTTTCTTT. This translates into CASSLGENTEAFF.

The chain links TRBV19 to TRBJ2-5; 9 nucleotides match TRBD2. Germline loops: CDR1 LNHDA, CDR2 SQIVND (reference sequence). The V and J ends lost 7 bases and 5 bases, in that order; junction bases with no gene match: 11. The CDR3 has 15 amino acids. The CDR3 DNA reads as TGTGCCAGTACCAAGATAGCGGGGGACGGGGAGACCCAGTACTTC. The encoded protein is CASTKIAGDGETQYF. Combining the CDR3 with reference TRBV19 and TRBJ2-5 gives the whole variable domain DGGITQSPKYLFRKEGQNVTLSCEQNLNHDAMYWYRQDPGQGLRLIYYSQIVNDFQKGDIAEGYSVSREKKESFPLTVTSAQKNPTAFYLCASTKIAGDGETQYFGPGTRLLVL.

This clone was detected only once. The rearrangement links TRBV7-2 to TRBJ2-7; the match to TRBD2 covers 8 bases. CDR1 SGHTA and CDR2 FQGNSA come from the germline V gene. The CDR3 covers 15 residues. The J segment lost 5 bases and the V segment lost 0 bases, leaving 6 bases of the junction unmatched. The CDR3 here is CASSLAGLAVDEQYF. The CDR3 DNA reads as TGTGCCAGCAGCTTAGCCGGACTAGCCGTAGACGAGCAGTACTTC.

The V and J genes are TRBV7-2 and TRBJ2-3; TRBD1 is a possible D gene (5 bases). This CDR3 region has 16 residues. The germline gives CDR1 SGHTA, CDR2 FQGNSA. The V end was cut by 4 bases, the J end by 2 bases, with 16 bases between. The chain's CDR3 is CASSSSETVYTDTQYF. The CDR3, as DNA: TGTGCCAGCAGCTCCTCCGAGACAGTCTACACAGATACGCAGTATTTT.

The rearrangement links TRBV2 to TRBJ2-7; a weak D match, TRBD2 (6 bases). V dropped 7 bases and J dropped 2 bases, with 12 bases sitting between them. This CDR3 has 13 amino acids. Germline V CDR1 and CDR2: SNHLY, FYNNEI. The CDR3 loop reads CASTMGLPYEQYF. The CDR3 bases are TGTGCCAGCACGATGGGACTTCCCTACGAGCAGTACTTC. The variable domain in full, with the rest retrieved from reference TRBV2 and TRBJ2-7, is EPEVTQTPSHQVTQMGQEVILRCVPISNHLYFYWYRQILGQKVEFLVSFYNNEISEKSEIFDDQFSVERPDGSNFTLKIRSTKLEDSAMYFCASTMGLPYEQYFGPGTRLTVT.

This clone was picked up one time. The rearrangement joins TRBV7-2 to TRBJ2-7, with D tentatively TRBD2 (5 bases). The CDR3 covers 14 residues. The V gene lost 2 bases and the J gene lost 1 base, with 9 bases spanning the gap. CDR1 SGHTA and CDR2 FQGNSA come from the germline V gene. The CDR3 DNA is TGTGCCAGCAGCTTATTTGCGGGTTCCTACGAGCAGTACTTC. Encoded protein: CASSLFAGSYEQYF.

V and J are TRBV30 and TRBJ2-7, with D possibly being TRBD2 (6 bases). Germline values: CDR1 GTSNPN, CDR2 SVGIG (reference sequence). CDR3 length: 14 amino acids. V lost 0 bases and J lost 3, with 12 bases in between. CDR3 nucleotides: TGTGCCTGGAGTGTAGGCGGGGTGGGCTACGAGCAGTACTTC. Its translation: CAWSVGGVGYEQYF.

This clone was picked up a small number of times. V gene TRBV30 combines with J gene TRBJ1-4; the match to TRBD1 covers 8 bases. CDR3 length: 15 amino acids. Germline values: CDR1 GTSNPN, CDR2 SVGIG (reference sequence). V was pared by 4 bases and J by 0 bases, with 4 bases of the junction left unmatched. CDR3 in amino acids: CAWTPGGATNEKLFF. CDR3 coding DNA: TGTGCCTGGACACCAGGGGGCGCAACTAATGAAAAACTGTTTTTT.

This rearrangement joins TRBV27 to TRBJ2-6; perhaps TRBD1 as D (6 bases). The CDR3 runs 15 residues. Germline V gene sequence: CDR1 MNHEY, CDR2 SMNVEV (reference sequence). The V and J ends lost 7 bases and 0 bases respectively, with 10 bases between them. CDR3 amino acids: CASNDRFSGANVLTF. The CDR3 nucleotides are TGTGCCAGCAACGACAGGTTCTCTGGGGCCAACGTCCTGACTTTC.

V usage is TRBV28 and J usage is TRBJ2-7, with D tentatively TRBD2 (5 bases). CDR1 MDHEN and CDR2 SYDVKM come from the germline V gene. The CDR3 contains 14 residues. The germline V and J ends were trimmed by 8 bases and 3 bases, with 17 bases remaining between them. The CDR3 nucleotides are TGTGCCAGCTCCCTGGACTCTTTGTTCTACGAGCAGTACTTC. As protein: CASSLDSLFYEQYF.